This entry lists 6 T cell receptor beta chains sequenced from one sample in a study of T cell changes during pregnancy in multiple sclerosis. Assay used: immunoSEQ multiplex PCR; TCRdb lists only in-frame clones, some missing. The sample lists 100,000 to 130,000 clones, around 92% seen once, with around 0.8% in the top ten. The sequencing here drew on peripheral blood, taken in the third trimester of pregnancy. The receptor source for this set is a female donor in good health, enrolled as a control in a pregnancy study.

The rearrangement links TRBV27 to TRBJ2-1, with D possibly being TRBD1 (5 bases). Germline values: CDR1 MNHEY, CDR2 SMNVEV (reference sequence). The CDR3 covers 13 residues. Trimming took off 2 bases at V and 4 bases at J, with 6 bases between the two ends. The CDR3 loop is CASSLDRYNEQFF. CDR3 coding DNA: TGTGCCAGCAGTTTAGACAGATACAATGAGCAGTTCTTC.

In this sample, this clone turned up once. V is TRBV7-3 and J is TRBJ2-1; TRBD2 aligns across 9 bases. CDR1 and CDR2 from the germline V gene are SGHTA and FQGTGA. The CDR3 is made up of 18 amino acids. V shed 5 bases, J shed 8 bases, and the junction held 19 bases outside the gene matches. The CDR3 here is CASSPSLQRGVPGDEQFF. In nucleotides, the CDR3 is TGTGCCAGCAGCCCCTCCCTCCAGCGGGGGGTACCAGGGGATGAGCAGTTCTTC.

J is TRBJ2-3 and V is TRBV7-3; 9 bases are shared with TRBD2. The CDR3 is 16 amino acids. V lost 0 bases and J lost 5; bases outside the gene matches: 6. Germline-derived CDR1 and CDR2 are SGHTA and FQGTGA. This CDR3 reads CASSLTGSGGLDTQYF. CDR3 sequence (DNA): TGTGCCAGCAGCTTAACTGGTAGCGGGGGACTAGATACGCAGTATTTT.

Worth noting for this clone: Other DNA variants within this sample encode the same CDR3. The CDR3 spells CASSLGHTGELFF. The CDR3 DNA reads as TGTGCCAGCAGCTTAGGCCACACCGGGGAGCTGTTTTTT. The gene calls are TRBV7-3 and TRBJ2-2; D unclear. CDR1 is SGHTA and CDR2 is FQGTGA in the germline V gene. Trimming took 2 bases from V and 3 from J, leaving 4 bases between them. There are 13 residues in the CDR3.

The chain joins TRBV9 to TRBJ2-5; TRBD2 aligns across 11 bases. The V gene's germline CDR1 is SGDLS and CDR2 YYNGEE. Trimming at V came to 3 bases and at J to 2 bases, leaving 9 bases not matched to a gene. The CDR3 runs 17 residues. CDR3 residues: CASSASLAGGDQETQYF. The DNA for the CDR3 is TGTGCCAGCAGCGCCTCCCTAGCGGGGGGCGATCAAGAGACCCAGTACTTC.

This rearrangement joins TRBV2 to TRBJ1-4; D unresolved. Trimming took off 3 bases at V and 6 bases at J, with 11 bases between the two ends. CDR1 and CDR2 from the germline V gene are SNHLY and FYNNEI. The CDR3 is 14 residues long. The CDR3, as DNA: TGTGCCAGCAGTGATGTACATCGGGATGAAAAACTGTTTTTT. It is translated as CASSDVHRDEKLFF.